This section outlines one T cell receptor beta chain sequence together with its context. How the authors handled the data: Amplification of reference gene primers provided the estimated nucleated cell counts. Libraries were prepared by immunoSEQ multiplex PCR; TCRdb keeps only in-frame clonotypes and omits some of them. That table furnishes V, J and clone size, whereas the DNA furnished D and trimming. The top ten hold approximately 7.6% of the sample, which has 200,000 to 300,000 clones, roughly 90% seen once. The data were taken from a study of blood T cell repertoires in COVID-19. Input material: peripheral blood. The clonotype was recovered from a man in his 60s who had recovered from COVID-19.

The CDR3 spells CASSDRGYAEAFF. The CDR3 DNA sequence: TGTGCCAGCAGCGACAGGGGGTACGCTGAAGCTTTCTTT. The V gene is TRBV6-5, the J gene TRBJ1-1, with 9 bases that match TRBD1. The germline V gene has CDR1 MNHEY and CDR2 SVGAGI. The CDR3 is made up of 13 amino acids. The V segment lost 6 bases and the J segment 6 bases; nucleotides outside the gene matches: 5.